Listed below are T cell receptor beta chains from one sample, sequenced in a study of blood T cell repertoires in COVID-19. TCRdb's copy holds only in-frame clones and misses some; the assay was immunoSEQ multiplex PCR. The table has about 180,000 clones, approximately 88% seen once. Sequenced input: peripheral blood. These TCRs come from a woman aged 25-40 years with acute or convalescent COVID-19. CDR3s include the opening cysteine and the closing phenylalanine or tryptophan. D genes are given only for firm matches. Clone sizes are given selectively: once, few, many, or a class where the clone is expanded.

TRBD1 | NA | TRBJ2-2 | TRBV30 | CAWTVQGTGELFF | TGTGCCTGGACCGTACAGGGGACCGGGGAGCTGTTTTTT
TRBD2 | NA | TRBJ2-3 | TRBV5-1 | CASSSTGLAGADTQYF | TGCGCCAGCAGCTCAACCGGACTAGCGGGAGCGGATACGCAGTATTTT
TRBD2 | NA | TRBJ2-3 | TRBV3-1/TRBV3-2 | CASSQGFSGSSDTQYF | TGTGCCAGCAGCCAAGGGTTTAGCGGGAGCTCAGATACGCAGTATTTT
TRBD2 | NA | TRBJ2-2 | TRBV9 | CASSVEASGRYGELFF | TGTGCCAGCAGCGTAGAGGCTAGCGGGAGGTACGGGGAGCTGTTTTTT
TRBD1 | NA | TRBJ1-5 | TRBV5-6 | CASSSGQGVLPQHF | TGTGCCAGCAGCTCAGGACAGGGGGTACTGCCCCAGCATTTT
TRBD2 | NA | TRBJ2-1 | TRBV18 | CASSGAGVGNEQFF | TGTGCCAGCTCAGGGGCGGGAGTCGGGAATGAGCAGTTCTTC
NA | NA | TRBJ2-4 | TRBV14 | CASRLAKNIQYF | TGTGCCAGCAGACTAGCCAAAAACATTCAGTACTTC
NA | NA | TRBJ2-6 | TRBV7-9 | CASSFFGSGANVLTF | TGTGCCAGCAGCTTTTTCGGGTCTGGGGCCAACGTCCTGACTTTC
NA | NA | TRBJ1-6 | TRBV5-4 | CASSVGLVDSPLHF | TGTGCCAGCAGCGTGGGACTGGTAGATTCACCCCTCCACTTT
TRBD1 | NA | TRBJ2-1 | TRBV24-1 | CATSVGTVNEQFF | TGTGCCACCAGTGTTGGGACAGTCAATGAGCAGTTCTTC
NA | NA | TRBJ1-2 | TRBV5-1 | CASSLGQGGYTF | TGCGCCAGCAGCTTGGGTCAGGGTGGCTACACCTTC
TRBD1 | NA | TRBJ2-2 | TRBV5-4 | CASKDRGDTGDLFF | TGTGCCAGCAAAGACAGGGGAGACACCGGGGATCTGTTTTTT
NA | NA | TRBJ2-7 | TRBV11-2 | CASSTGTYEQYF | TGTGCCAGCAGCACCGGGACCTACGAGCAGTACTTC
NA | NA | TRBJ2-5 | TRBV7-9 | CASSSREPDF | TGTGCCAGCAGCTCCCGGGAGCCAGACTTC
TRBD1 | NA | TRBJ2-3 | TRBV24-1 | CATSDLPGQGAPTDTQYF | TGTGCCACCAGTGATTTGCCGGGACAGGGGGCCCCCACAGATACGCAGTATTTT
TRBD1 | few | TRBJ2-3 | TRBV19 | CASSIRDRADTQYF | TGTGCCAGTAGTATCCGGGACAGGGCAGATACGCAGTATTTT
NA | NA | TRBJ1-6 | TRBV2 | CATSGGASARSPLHF | TGTGCCACTTCCGGGGGGGCCTCAGCACGTTCACCCCTCCACTTT
NA | once | TRBJ2-2 | TRBV6-5 | CASSYHGELFF | TGTGCCAGCAGTTACCACGGGGAGCTGTTTTTT
TRBD1 | NA | TRBJ2-4 | TRBV29-1 | CSMGTDPLAKNIQYF | TGCAGCATGGGGACAGACCCCTTAGCCAAAAACATTCAGTACTTC
NA | NA | TRBJ2-5 | TRBV11-1 | CASSARELETQYF | TGTGCCAGCAGCGCCCGGGAGTTAGAGACCCAGTACTTC
NA | once | TRBJ1-3 | TRBV19 | CASRTVAGNTIYF | TGTGCCAGCCGGACAGTCGCGGGAAACACCATATATTTT
TRBD1 | NA | TRBJ2-5 | TRBV18 | CASSPLGGEETQYF | TGTGCCAGCTCACCACTAGGGGGCGAAGAGACCCAGTACTTC
NA | NA | TRBJ1-1 | TRBV7-8 | CASSLAWTPHTEAFF | TGTGCCAGCAGCTTAGCGTGGACACCCCACACTGAAGCTTTCTTT